This T cell receptor beta chain came from a study of blood T cell repertoires in COVID-19 (dated by TCRdb to 2018 to 2020). At the level of the whole study: Collaborator samples came from the United States, Italy and Spain and covered acute and convalescent phases of COVID-19. The samples were drawn from two sources: the first 160 participants of the ongoing ImmuneRACE study, and some 1,300 subjects contributed by 6 global collaborators. The repertoires were made available in a free public database intended to serve as a resource for research on the immune response to SARS-CoV-2. Subjects who had been exposed to COVID-19, were actively infected with it, or had recovered from it provided the deeply sampled blood TCRbeta repertoires that made up the dataset. The material from the prospective study consisted of cDNA or gDNA derived from T cells, B-cell-depleted T cells, or PBMCs. Where HLA class I and class II types were available, the types were taken from metadata supplied by the sample provider, not from assay-based typing. Nearly every sample came with metadata listing a de-identified subject ID, COVID-19 status, age in years and sex.

Overall study outcomes, separate from this receptor: How much clinical and demographic metadata was included differed by source and by participant, and the metadata was provided uncurated.

In regard to this clone: Its antigen remains unidentified. No clone much larger than this one lies a single base away; base qualities are absent.

At one collaborating source in Seattle, patients were enrolled during active infection and were followed longitudinally through the course of disease. Collaborating institutions collected whole blood in K2EDTA tubes following their own protocols. For TCRbeta analysis, collaborators shipped samples in one of three forms: frozen whole blood, isolated PBMCs, or DNA extracted from either of those sample types. Reading the germline V gene gives CDR1 MGHRA and CDR2 YSYEKL. Reading from cysteine to phenylalanine, the CDR3 counts 20 amino acids. Only the CDR3 region is kept as DNA, spanning 60 bases read in frame from base 1. The junction shows trimming of 1 base on V and 0 bases on J, and the gene matches do not reach 15 bases of it. TCRbeta CDR3 regions were amplified from genomic DNA using the immunoSEQ Assay, a bias-controlled multiplex PCR. Per the original workflow: The number of nucleated cells in each sample was estimated by amplification of reference gene primers within the assay. To quantify the absolute abundance of each unique TCRbeta CDR3 rearrangement, sequence reads were collapsed and filtered. For each sample, productive Simpson clonality was calculated as the square root of Simpson's diversity index over productive rearrangements. Not all clones reach the TCRdb copy of this immuneACCESS table, which keeps in-frame sequences only. Checked studies attribute under half of the gap to unresolved V genes and leave the rest unexplained. V, J and clone size are taken as reported in that table, and D and trimming were inferred from the DNA itself. In all, the sample holds fewer than 250,000 clones, and around 90% of those were seen once. Jointly, the top ten make up around 0.86% of the sample.

The chain was built from TRBV4-1 and TRBJ2-3; 8 central bases correspond to TRBD2. The sequenced sample consisted of peripheral blood. This TCR came from a man aged 30-40 years with COVID-19, enrolled during active disease. CDR3 reads: CASSQVPGLAGTLSTDTQYF. The sequenced DNA is TGCGCCAGCAGCCAAGTGCCGGGTCTAGCGGGTACCTTGAGCACAGATACGCAGTATTTT.